These 24 T cell receptor beta chains were sequenced from one sample in a study of T cells in tuberculosis. Some clones are missing from TCRdb's copy, which holds only in-frame ones; the method was immunoSEQ multiplex PCR. The sample has over 30,000 clones, roughly 90% seen once; the top ten hold about 7.4%. The sequencing input was PBMCs. These receptors were taken from a donor aged 10 to 29 with latent tuberculosis or without tuberculosis infection. Some clones in this sample may be carry-over from other donors' samples.

The chain combines TRBV6-1 with TRBJ2-7; 9 bases are shared with TRBD1. Germline V gives CDR1 MNHNS, CDR2 SASEGT. The CDR3 is made up of 15 amino acids. V shed 5 bases and J 1 base; nucleotides not matched to a gene: 6. The CDR3: CASSSPGQGSYEQYF. DNA of the CDR3: TGTGCCAGCAGTTCTCCGGGACAGGGTTCCTACGAGCAGTACTTC.

The chain recombines TRBV19 with TRBJ2-3; 10 bases are a match to TRBD2. CDR1 and CDR2 (germline): LNHDA, SQIVND (reference sequence). The V segment lost 5 bases and the J segment 0 bases; nucleotides outside the gene matches: 8. The CDR3 is 17 amino acids. The CDR3, as DNA: TGTGCCAGTAGTGTCGCCGAGCGGGAGGGTAGCACAGATACGCAGTATTTT. This codes for CASSVAEREGSTDTQYF.

The chain couples TRBV28 to TRBJ2-7; a weak D match, TRBD2 (5 bases). V was pared by 5 bases and J by 2 bases, with 10 bases between. This CDR3 region has 13 residues. Germline CDR1 and CDR2: MDHEN and SYDVKM. The CDR3 DNA is TGTGCCAGCAGTCGGGGAACTCCCTACGAGCAGTACTTC. This sequence encodes CASSRGTPYEQYF.

The rearrangement links TRBV2 to TRBJ1-1; 7 bases agree with TRBD1. The V segment lost 8 bases and the J segment 5 bases; nucleotides outside the gene matches: 11. Germline V lookup: CDR1 SNHLY, CDR2 FYNNEI. The CDR3 is 14 amino acids. The CDR3 sequence is CASRLQGERTEAFF. CDR3 nucleotide sequence: TGTGCCAGCCGCCTTCAGGGGGAGAGGACTGAAGCTTTCTTT.

This sequence joins TRBV5-1 and TRBJ2-7; TRBD2 aligns across 9 bases. This CDR3 has 14 residues. Germline V gene sequence: CDR1 SGHRS, CDR2 YFSETQ. The ends lost 1 base at V and 6 bases at J; junction bases unmatched: 5. The CDR3 region is CASSLHLAGSEQYF. The DNA for the CDR3 is TGCGCCAGCAGCTTGCACCTAGCGGGATCCGAGCAGTACTTC.

The chain is built from TRBV12-5 and TRBJ2-1; maybe TRBD1 (6 bases). The CDR3 covers 15 residues. Trimming removed 4 bases from V and 2 bases from J, with 12 bases in between. CDR1 LGHNT and CDR2 FRNRAP come from the germline V gene. The CDR3 region has the DNA TGTGCTAGTGGTTCCATACAGGGCGCCTACAATGAGCAGTTCTTC. It yields the protein CASGSIQGAYNEQFF.

This sequence joins TRBV6-5 and TRBJ1-2; TRBD1 agrees at 7 bases. Trimming removed 7 bases from V and 3 bases from J; junction bases left unmatched: 5. The CDR3 contains 13 residues. The V gene's germline CDR1 is MNHEY and CDR2 SVGAGI. CDR3 nucleotides: TGTGCCAGCACGACAGGGTCCCACTATGGCTACACCTTC. It specifies CASTTGSHYGYTF.

This clone showed up just once. V is TRBV7-9 and J is TRBJ2-1; 7 nucleotides match TRBD2. The length of the CDR3 is 14 residues. The J segment lost 5 bases and the V segment lost 3 bases, leaving 4 bases of the junction unmatched. CDR1 is SEHNR and CDR2 is FQNEAQ in the germline V gene (reference sequence). The CDR3 nucleotides read TGTGCCAGCAGCTTTCCGCGGGGGAACAATGAGCAGTTCTTC. It specifies CASSFPRGNNEQFF.

The chain combines TRBV28 with TRBJ1-1; no clear D. The CDR3 length is 14 residues. CDR1 and CDR2 (germline): MDHEN, SYDVKM. With 4 bases removed from V and 0 bases from J, the gap between germline ends came to 9 bases. DNA for the CDR3: TGTGCCAGCAGTTCCGGGATCATGAACACTGAAGCTTTCTTT. Its protein is CASSSGIMNTEAFF.

CDR3 sequence: CASSTTAGTEETQYF. The DNA of the CDR3 is TGTGCCAGCAGCACAACTGCCGGGACAGAAGAGACCCAGTACTTC. The V and J genes are TRBV7-2 and TRBJ2-5, with 7 bases lining up with TRBD1. Germline assignment: CDR1 SGHTA and CDR2 FQGNSA. Unmatched junction bases numbered 9, after V lost 5 bases and J lost 3 bases. The CDR3 spans 15 residues.

The chain employs TRBV5-1 and TRBJ1-1; 10 bases are shared with TRBD1. The CDR3 extends over 13 amino acids. In germline, CDR1 is SGHRS, CDR2 YFSETQ. V lost 2 bases, J lost 9 bases, and 4 bases stayed unmatched. CDR3 DNA sequence: TGCGCCAGCAGCTTAGGGGACAGGGGAAAAGCTTTCTTT. Its protein is CASSLGDRGKAFF.

The chain is built from TRBV2 and TRBJ1-2; 8 nucleotides line up with TRBD1. The J segment lost 4 bases and the V segment lost 6 bases, leaving 4 bases of the junction unmatched. Germline V gene data show CDR1 as SNHLY and CDR2 as FYNNEI. This CDR3 region has 13 residues. The CDR3 nucleotides read TGTGCCAGCAGCGGACAGGGAGGCTATGGCTACACCTTC. Translated: CASSGQGGYGYTF.

The chain couples TRBV10-3 to TRBJ1-3; no reliable D call. V was pared by 8 bases and J by 4 bases, with 15 bases between. Germline CDR1 reads ENHRY; CDR2 reads SYGVKD. The CDR3 contains 14 residues. This CDR3 is CAIRGPGDGNTIYF. For the CDR3, the DNA is TGTGCCATCCGAGGCCCCGGAGACGGAAACACCATATATTTT.

The chain employs TRBV19 and TRBJ2-6, with D possibly being TRBD1 (5 bases). The CDR3 runs to 18 residues. The V and J ends lost 5 bases and 0 bases respectively, with 17 bases between them. Germline loops: CDR1 LNHDA, CDR2 SQIVND (reference sequence). The CDR3 spells CASSGRTHESSGANVLTF. The CDR3 DNA reads as TGTGCCAGTAGTGGAAGGACACACGAGAGCTCTGGGGCCAACGTCCTGACTTTC.

V is TRBV10-3 and J is TRBJ2-7; 10 bases agree with TRBD1. CDR3 length equals 13 residues. The V and J ends lost 7 bases and 3 bases, in that order; junction bases with no gene match: 3. Germline assignment: CDR1 ENHRY and CDR2 SYGVKD. CDR3 region: CAIMDRGSYEQYF. The CDR3 bases are TGTGCCATCATGGACAGGGGGAGCTACGAGCAGTACTTC.

The V call is TRBV18, the J call TRBJ1-1; D is perhaps TRBD1 (6 bases). The CDR3 sequence is 17 residues long. Germline V lookup: CDR1 KGHSH, CDR2 LQKENI. V was pared by 2 bases and J by 1 base, with 17 bases between. CDR3: CASSPRGGLYQNTEAFF. The CDR3 nucleotides are TGTGCCAGCTCACCAAGGGGGGGACTTTATCAGAACACTGAAGCTTTCTTT.

The V and J genes are TRBV6-1 and TRBJ2-7; 7 nucleotides align to TRBD1. The germline V gene encodes CDR1 MNHNS and CDR2 SASEGT. The CDR3 spans 16 residues. V lost 4 bases to trimming and J lost 4 bases; unmatched junction nucleotides: 13. The CDR3 region has the DNA TGTGCCAGCAGTGGTGAACAGGGGCTCGGGGTGTACGAGCAGTACTTC. Translation: CASSGEQGLGVYEQYF.

The chain has TRBV28 and TRBJ1-5; 8 bases line up with TRBD1. CDR3 size: 16 residues. Germline loops: CDR1 MDHEN, CDR2 SYDVKM. With V trimmed by 3 bases and J by 7 bases, 11 bases remained unmatched. CDR3 amino acids: CASSFVGRGQWQPQHF. The CDR3 DNA reads TGTGCCAGCAGTTTCGTCGGCAGGGGGCAGTGGCAGCCCCAGCATTTT. Looking up the rest from reference TRBV28 and TRBJ1-5 gives the full variable domain: DVKVTQSSRYLVKRTGEKVFLECVQDMDHENMFWYRQDPGLGLRLIYFSYDVKMKEKGDIPEGYSVSREKKERFSLILESASTNQTSMYLCASSFVGRGQWQPQHFGDGTRLSIL.

The V gene is TRBV6-5, the J gene TRBJ2-5; 8 bases agree with TRBD1. This CDR3 is built from 15 residues. V was clipped by 0 bases and J by 1 base; unmatched bases: 1. Germline assignment: CDR1 MNHEY and CDR2 SVGAGI. This chain's CDR3 is CASSYSTGGQETQYF. Here the CDR3 DNA reads TGTGCCAGCAGTTACTCTACAGGGGGCCAAGAGACCCAGTACTTC.

The rearrangement links TRBV5-1 to TRBJ2-4; TRBD2 aligns across 12 bases. This CDR3 is 19 amino acids long. Germline CDR1 reads SGHRS; CDR2 reads YFSETQ. The junction had 9 bases not matched to a gene; V was cut back by 0 bases and J by 2 bases. The CDR3 reads CASSLDPSSGGASKNIQYF. In DNA form, the CDR3 reads TGCGCCAGCAGCTTGGATCCCTCTAGCGGGGGGGCTTCCAAAAACATTCAGTACTTC.

The chain combines TRBV6-7 with TRBJ1-5, with TRBD1 as a possible D gene (5 bases). TRBV6-7 is an ORF for which the function is uncertain. V lost 2 bases to trimming and J lost 9 bases, with 17 bases between them. The CDR3 length is 15 residues. CDR3 in DNA: TGTGCCAGCAGTTACAAGTCAGGGCGGGGAGGGCCCCAGCATTTT. It yields the protein CASSYKSGRGGPQHF.

This clone was seen more than once but under ten times. This chain links TRBV7-9 with TRBJ1-2; the D gene is possibly TRBD1 (5 bases). Trimming stripped 7 bases from V and 7 bases from J, with 19 bases between. This CDR3 has 14 amino acids. Germline V gene data show CDR1 as SEHNR and CDR2 as FQNEAQ (reference sequence). The CDR3 is CASIPTGGIGGYTF. The DNA for the CDR3 is TGTGCCAGCATCCCAACGGGGGGGATAGGTGGCTACACCTTC.

The chain has TRBV28 and TRBJ2-7; 11 bases agree with TRBD1. The CDR3 runs to 13 residues. The V segment lost 11 bases and the J segment 5 bases; nucleotides outside the gene matches: 8. The germline gives CDR1 MDHEN, CDR2 SYDVKM. The CDR3 spells CAGGQGARHEQYF. CDR3 nucleotides: TGTGCCGGAGGACAGGGGGCGAGACACGAGCAGTACTTC.

The chain carries TRBV28 and TRBJ2-7, with D possibly matching TRBD2 (7 bases). Germline lookup yields CDR1 MDHEN and CDR2 SYDVKM. The CDR3 has 15 residues. The V end was cut by 5 bases, the J end by 1 base, with 15 bases between. The CDR3 coding sequence is TGTGCCAGCAGTGAGGGGGGAGGGCGATCCTACGAGCAGTACTTC. Translation: CASSEGGGRSYEQYF.